The 3 T cell receptor beta chains in this list originate from one sample, sequenced in a study of CD8+CD57+ T cells in acquired aplastic anemia. Template material for TCR beta VDJ and CDR3 profiling consisted of genomic DNA. TCRdb re-analysed the reads in MiXCR, keeping a single row per CDR3 protein. The table shows about 40,000 distinct CDR3 sequences, with 63% occurring only once. Patients picked for sequencing had shown CD8+CD57+ cell expansion detected by flow cytometry. The sample comprised sorted CD4+, CD8+, or CD8+CD57+ T cells (not recorded which) from PBMCs. The receptors originated from a human donor with aplastic anemia.

J is TRBJ2-7 and V is TRBV15; 7 bases match TRBD2. Germline CDR1 is LNHNV and CDR2 is YYDKDF (reference sequence). The ends lost 4 bases at V and 3 bases at J; junction bases unmatched: 0. The CDR3 sequence is 12 residues long. The CDR3 region has the DNA TGTGCCACCAGCACGGGGGGCTACGAGCAGTACTTC. It translates to CATSTGGYEQYF.

For the CDR3, the DNA is TGCAGTGCCCTGGGGCCCCGGAATCAGCCCCAGCATTTT. Its protein product is CSALGPRNQPQHF. V and J are TRBV20-1 and TRBJ1-5; a possible D gene is TRBD1 (5 bases). The CDR3 consists of 13 residues. From germline, CDR1 is DFQATT and CDR2 SNEGSKA (reference sequence). V was clipped by 6 bases and J by 4 bases, with 13 bases between them.

The genes are TRBV7-2 and TRBJ2-1; D is unresolved. Trimming removed 6 bases at V and 0 bases at J, with 6 bases between. The CDR3 is 13 amino acids. CDR1 and CDR2 (germline): SGHTA, FQGNSA. The CDR3 DNA reads TGTGCCAGCAGTGCCGCCTCCTACAATGAGCAGTTCTTC. It is translated as CASSAASYNEQFF. Full variable domain (remainder filled in from reference TRBV7-2 and TRBJ2-1): GAGVSQSPSNKVTEKGKDVELRCDPISGHTALYWYRQSLGQGLEFLIYFQGNSAPDKSGLPSDRFSAERTGGSVSTLTIQRTQQEDSAVYLCASSAASYNEQFFGPGTRLTVL.